What follows are 23 T cell receptor beta chains derived from one specimen sequenced in a study of cytomegalovirus exposure and HLA in healthy donors. Clones were read by immunoSEQ multiplex PCR, and TCRdb kept only the in-frame ones, dropping some. The repertoire holds tens of thousands of clones, around 97% seen once, with around 1.6% in the top ten. The sequenced sample was PBMCs. Receptors were obtained from a woman in her late teens or twenties in good health and CMV-seropositive.

The V and J genes are TRBV18 and TRBJ2-7; D possibly corresponds to TRBD1 (5 bases). The ends were cut back, 5 bases at V and 6 bases at J, with 11 bases in the middle. Germline CDR1 KGHSH, CDR2 LQKENI. CDR3 length equals 12 residues. The DNA for the CDR3 is TGTGCCAGCTCAAATCCAGGGTCCGAGCAGTACTTC. Its protein is CASSNPGSEQYF.

The gene calls are TRBV9 and TRBJ1-2, with a weak D call TRBD1 (6 bases). The V end was cut by 4 bases, the J end by 4 bases, with 29 bases between. The CDR3 is made up of 19 amino acids. Germline V gene lookup returns CDR1 SGDLS and CDR2 YYNGEE. The CDR3 DNA follows: TGTGCCAGCAGCCCCCTAGGCGTCGGGGGGCGAAGGGGCGGCTATGGCTACACCTTC. Residues: CASSPLGVGGRRGGYGYTF.

The chain employs TRBV27 and TRBJ2-1, with a weak D call TRBD1 (6 bases). The ends were cut back, 7 bases at V and 8 bases at J, with 12 bases in the middle. The CDR3 has 12 amino acids. Germline CDR1 and CDR2: MNHEY and SMNVEV (reference sequence). DNA for the CDR3: TGTGCCAGCATGAAAGGGGGACATGAGCAGTTCTTC. Translated, it gives CASMKGGHEQFF.

The V call is TRBV10-3, the J call TRBJ2-7, with 8 bases fitting TRBD1. Germline V CDR1 and CDR2: ENHRY, SYGVKD. V lost 0 bases, J lost 2 bases, and 3 bases stayed unmatched. This CDR3 has 15 amino acids. The CDR3 spells CAISESGTGAYEQYF. The CDR3, as DNA: TGTGCCATCAGTGAGTCTGGGACAGGAGCCTACGAGCAGTACTTC.

The J gene is TRBJ2-5, the V gene TRBV6-1, with D possibly matching TRBD2 (5 bases). The CDR3 spans 15 residues. V was shortened by 6 bases and J by 5 bases, with 19 bases between the two germline ends. CDR1 is MNHNS and CDR2 is SASEGT in the germline V gene. CDR3 in amino acids: CASSSGNGRGETQYF. The CDR3 nucleotides read TGTGCCAGCAGCTCCGGTAATGGAAGAGGGGAGACCCAGTACTTC.

The rearrangement links TRBV27 to TRBJ2-2, with D unresolved. The germline V gene encodes CDR1 MNHEY and CDR2 SMNVEV (reference sequence). Trimming pared 2 bases from V and 0 bases from J, leaving 7 bases between. The CDR3 runs to 15 residues. CDR3: CASSLIQTNTGELFF. As DNA, the CDR3 is TGTGCCAGCAGTTTAATACAAACGAACACCGGGGAGCTGTTTTTT.

The chain combines TRBV5-6 with TRBJ2-7, with D possibly being TRBD2 (5 bases). The germline gives CDR1 SGHDT, CDR2 YYEEEE. The length of the CDR3 is 14 residues. Trimming stripped 1 base from V and 2 bases from J, with 10 bases between. DNA of the CDR3: TGTGCCAGCAGCTTGATCGGGGTACCCTACGAGCAGTACTTC. Translating gives CASSLIGVPYEQYF.

This chain joins TRBV28 and TRBJ1-2; D is ambiguous. Germline loops: CDR1 MDHEN, CDR2 SYDVKM. The V end was cut by 2 bases, the J end by 8 bases, with 15 bases between. The CDR3 has 14 residues. CDR3 DNA sequence: TGTGCCAGCAGTTTAAGTCGGTACCTCGGGGGCTACACCTTC. It codes for CASSLSRYLGGYTF.

The V call is TRBV9, the J call TRBJ2-3; tentatively, D is TRBD2 (6 bases). V lost 0 bases to trimming and J lost 2 bases, with 13 bases between them. This CDR3 is 16 amino acids long. Germline V gene data show CDR1 as SGDLS and CDR2 as YYNGEE. This CDR3 is CASSVGRSGNTDTQYF. The CDR3 bases are TGTGCCAGCAGCGTAGGACGTAGCGGAAACACAGATACGCAGTATTTT.

This chain connects TRBV6-6 to TRBJ2-7; the D is unclear. V was cut by 5 bases and J by 4 bases, with 15 bases left in between. The CDR3 spans 14 residues. Per germline, CDR1 MNHNY and CDR2 SVGAGI (reference sequence). CDR3 region: CASSGRQADYEQYF. In DNA, the CDR3 is TGTGCCAGCAGTGGAAGACAAGCAGATTACGAGCAGTACTTC.

The CDR3 sequence is CASSVAPSGTTYEQYF. The DNA of the CDR3 is TGTGCCAGCAGCGTAGCACCTAGCGGGACCACCTACGAGCAGTACTTC. The genes are TRBV9 and TRBJ2-7, with 9 positions matching TRBD2. Unmatched junction bases numbered 6, after V lost 0 bases and J lost 2 bases. The CDR3 extends over 16 amino acids. Germline V lookup: CDR1 SGDLS, CDR2 YYNGEE.

The chain has TRBV14 and TRBJ2-7; D gene uncertain. Germline-derived CDR1 and CDR2 are SGHDN and FVKESK. V was pared by 6 bases and J by 3 bases, with 12 bases between. This CDR3 region has 13 residues. CDR3 in DNA: TGTGCCAGCAGTTCTAGTGCGTTCTACGAGCAGTACTTC. It codes for CASSSSAFYEQYF.

The genes are TRBV6-5 and TRBJ2-7; TRBD2 matches 8 bases. The junction had 12 bases not matched to a gene; V was cut back by 5 bases and J by 6 bases. The CDR3 is 15 residues long. CDR1 is MNHEY and CDR2 is SVGAGI in the germline V gene. The CDR3 spells CASSRSGMGVGEQYF. CDR3 bases: TGTGCCAGCAGTCGTAGCGGGATGGGCGTTGGCGAGCAGTACTTC.

This clone has just a few counts. This chain's CDR3 is CASSLYRGRFYEQYF. In DNA form, the CDR3 reads TGTGCCAGCAGTTTATACAGGGGGAGATTCTACGAGCAGTACTTC. The V and J genes are TRBV27 and TRBJ2-7, with 8 bases identical to TRBD1. V gave up 1 base and J gave up 3 bases; unmatched junction bases: 5. The CDR3 length is 15 residues. Germline CDR1 and CDR2: MNHEY and SMNVEV (reference sequence).

The chain employs TRBV5-5 and TRBJ1-4, with 9 bases matching TRBD1. V gave up 2 bases and J gave up 0 bases; unmatched junction bases: 8. The CDR3 runs 18 residues. Germline V gene sequence: CDR1 SGHKS, CDR2 YYEKEE (reference sequence). The CDR3 region has the DNA TGTGCCAGCAGCTTCGGCTTGACAGGGGGAACAACTAATGAAAAACTGTTTTTT. Translating it yields CASSFGLTGGTTNEKLFF.

The chain recombines TRBV7-3 with TRBJ1-1; tentative D call: TRBD1 (6 bases). Germline V gene lookup returns CDR1 SGHTA and CDR2 FQGTGA. V dropped 5 bases and J dropped 5 bases, with 12 bases sitting between them. This CDR3 spans 13 amino acids. CDR3 DNA: TGTGCCAGCAGCCCGAAGGGGGGGACTGAAGCTTTCTTT. Encoded protein: CASSPKGGTEAFF.

This chain connects TRBV11-1 to TRBJ2-2; 8 bases map to TRBD2. Looked up from germline, CDR1 is SGHAT and CDR2 is FQDESV (reference sequence). The length of the CDR3 is 14 residues. Trimming took 1 base from V and 7 from J; bases not matched to a gene: 2. CDR3 in DNA: TGTGCCAGCAGCTTAGAACTAGCGGTCGGGGAGCTGTTTTTT. As protein: CASSLELAVGELFF.

This clone was seen only once. The chain carries TRBV10-3 and TRBJ1-5; perhaps TRBD1 as D (5 bases). Trimming stripped 6 bases from V and 7 bases from J, with 25 bases between. Per germline, CDR1 ENHRY and CDR2 SYGVKD. This CDR3 has 17 residues. As DNA, the CDR3 is TGTGCCATCAGCCCGGGTGCGGGACCCCCCACGGAACAGCCCCAGCATTTT. Its translation is CAISPGAGPPTEQPQHF.

This clone was observed once. This sequence joins TRBV9 and TRBJ2-1, with 12 positions matching TRBD2. The germline CDR1 and CDR2 sequences are SGDLS and YYNGEE. V was clipped by 0 bases and J by 7 bases; unmatched bases: 2. The CDR3 loop spans 15 amino acids. The CDR3 here is CASSVASGRGNEQFF. CDR3 bases: TGTGCCAGCAGCGTAGCTAGCGGGAGGGGGAATGAGCAGTTCTTC.

The CDR3 coding sequence is TGCAGCGTTGAAGAGTCCCAAGCGGGAGCAGCAGATACGCAGTATTTT. Protein sequence: CSVEESQAGAADTQYF. The chain combines TRBV29-1 with TRBJ2-3; 8 bases are a match to TRBD2. Germline CDR1 is SQVTM and CDR2 is ANQGSEA. V shed 0 bases and J 4 bases; nucleotides not matched to a gene: 9. CDR3 length: 16 amino acids.

The chain combines TRBV6-6 with TRBJ1-4; TRBD1 matches 8 bases. V dropped 2 bases and J dropped 5; count of bases not matched to a gene: 7. Looked up from germline, CDR1 is MNHNY and CDR2 is SVGAGI (reference sequence). This CDR3 is 16 amino acids long. The CDR3 region is CASSYLTGASNEKLFF. The CDR3 bases are TGTGCCAGCAGTTACCTGACAGGGGCCTCGAATGAAAAACTGTTTTTT.

A single count supports this clone. V is TRBV5-8 and J is TRBJ2-7, with 7 bases lining up with TRBD2. The germline CDR1 and CDR2 sequences are SGHTS and YDEGEE. This CDR3 has 13 amino acids. The CDR3 nucleotides read TGTGCAGCGGCGGCGGGAGTCTCCTACGAGCAGTACTTC. The encoded protein is CAAAAGVSYEQYF.

The V call is TRBV7-9, the J call TRBJ2-1, with 10 bases lining up with TRBD1. CDR1 is SEHNR, CDR2 FQNEAQ, per germline (reference sequence). V shed 5 bases and J 0 bases; nucleotides not matched to a gene: 13. The CDR3 contains 19 residues. The CDR3 bases are TGTGCCAGCAGCGCCGGACAGGGGGGCTCCCAAAGCTCCTACAATGAGCAGTTCTTC. Translated, it gives CASSAGQGGSQSSYNEQFF.